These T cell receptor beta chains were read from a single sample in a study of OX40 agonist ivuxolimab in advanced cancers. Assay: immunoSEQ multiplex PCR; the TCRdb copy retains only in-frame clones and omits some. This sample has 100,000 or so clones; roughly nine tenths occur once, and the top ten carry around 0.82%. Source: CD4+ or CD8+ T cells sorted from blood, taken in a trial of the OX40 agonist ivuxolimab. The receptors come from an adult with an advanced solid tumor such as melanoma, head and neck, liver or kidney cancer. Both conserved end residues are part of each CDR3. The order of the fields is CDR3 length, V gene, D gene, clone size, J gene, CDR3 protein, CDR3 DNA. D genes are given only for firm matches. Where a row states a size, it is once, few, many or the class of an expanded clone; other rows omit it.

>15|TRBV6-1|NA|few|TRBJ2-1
CASSAGRTIYNEQFF
TGTGCCAGCAGTGCGGGGCGGACCATTTACAATGAGCAGTTCTTC
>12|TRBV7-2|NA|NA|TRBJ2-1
CASSSPGNEQFF
TGTGCCAGCAGCTCACCAGGGAATGAGCAGTTCTTC
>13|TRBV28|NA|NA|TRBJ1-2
CASSGQWDYGYTF
TGTGCCAGCAGCGGACAGTGGGACTATGGCTACACCTTC
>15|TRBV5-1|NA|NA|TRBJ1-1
CASSPVGAGGTEAFF
TGCGCCAGCAGCCCCGTAGGGGCAGGAGGGACTGAAGCTTTCTTT
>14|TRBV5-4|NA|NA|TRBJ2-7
CASSSSGTSYEQYF
TGTGCCAGCAGTAGTAGCGGAACCTCCTACGAGCAGTACTTC
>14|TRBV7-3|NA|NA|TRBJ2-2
CASSLGKNTGELFF
TGTGCCAGCAGCTTAGGAAAGAACACCGGGGAGCTGTTTTTT
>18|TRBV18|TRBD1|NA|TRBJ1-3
CASSPYRDRGFSGNTIYF
TGTGCCAGCTCACCCTACCGGGACAGGGGGTTTTCTGGAAACACCATATATTTT
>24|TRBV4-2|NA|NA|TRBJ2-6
CASSPSLPGMAGAILRGGANVLTF
TGTGCCAGCAGCCCATCCCTTCCCGGAATGGCAGGAGCTATTCTCCGCGGTGGGGCCAACGTCCTGACTTTC
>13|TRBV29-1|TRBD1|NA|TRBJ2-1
CSVRGQRVNEQFF
TGCAGCGTTAGGGGGCAGAGAGTCAATGAGCAGTTCTTC
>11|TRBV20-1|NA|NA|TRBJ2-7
CSARRLYEQYF
TGCAGTGCTCGACGACTATACGAGCAGTACTTC
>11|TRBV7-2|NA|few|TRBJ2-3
CASSNTDTQYF
TGTGCCAGCAGCAACACAGATACGCAGTATTTT
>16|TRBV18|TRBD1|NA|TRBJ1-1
CASSPQETGGWTEAFF
TGTGCCAGCTCACCACAAGAGACAGGGGGCTGGACTGAAGCTTTCTTT
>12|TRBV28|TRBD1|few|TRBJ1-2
CASATGGYGYTF
TGTGCCAGTGCTACAGGGGGATATGGCTACACCTTC
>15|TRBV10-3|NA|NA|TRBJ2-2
CAISESTDPTGELFF
TGTGCCATCAGTGAGTCGACAGATCCTACCGGGGAGCTGTTTTTT
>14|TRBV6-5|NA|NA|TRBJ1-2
CASSYGSGGTGYTF
TGTGCCAGCAGTTATGGGAGTGGGGGCACTGGCTACACCTTC
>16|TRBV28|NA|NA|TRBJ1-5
CASSPSFGDSNQPQHF
TGTGCCAGCAGCCCCTCATTTGGGGATAGCAATCAGCCCCAGCATTTT
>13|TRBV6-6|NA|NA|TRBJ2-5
CASSWTEQETQYF
TGTGCCAGCAGTTGGACAGAACAAGAGACCCAGTACTTC
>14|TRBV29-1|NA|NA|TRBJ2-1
CSGATVAGVDEQFF
TGCAGCGGGGCGACAGTAGCAGGAGTCGATGAGCAGTTCTTC